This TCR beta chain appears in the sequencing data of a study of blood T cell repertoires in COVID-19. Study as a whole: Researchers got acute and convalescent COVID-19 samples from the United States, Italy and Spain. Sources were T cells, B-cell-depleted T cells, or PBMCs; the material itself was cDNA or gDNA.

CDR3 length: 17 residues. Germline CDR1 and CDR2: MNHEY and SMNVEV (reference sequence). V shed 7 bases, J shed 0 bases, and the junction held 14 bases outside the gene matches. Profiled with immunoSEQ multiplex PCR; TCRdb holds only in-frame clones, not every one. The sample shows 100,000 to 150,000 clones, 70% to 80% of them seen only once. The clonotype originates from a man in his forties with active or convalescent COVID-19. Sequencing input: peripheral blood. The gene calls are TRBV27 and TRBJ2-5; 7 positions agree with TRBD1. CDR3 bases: TGTGCCAGCACTCAGGGGCCGGGACAGACGTACCAAGAGACCCAGTACTTC. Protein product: CASTQGPGQTYQETQYF.